The clone carrying this TCR beta chain was found a few times. The donor group consisted entirely of healthy Caucasians. These data are taken from a study of identical twins. TCRdb processed the 5' RACE reads anew with MiXCR; each CDR3 protein has one entry. The sample includes about 660,000 distinct CDR3 sequences, over 8.5% of them seen just once. The data were also submitted as part of a second study, on yellow fever vaccine responses in identical twins.

The sequence derives from a woman aged 18-30 years in good health. The sequenced sample was PBMCs.

As DNA, the CDR3 is TGTGCCAGCAGTTTTTTGGCCGGGAATTCACCCCTCCACTTT. Amino acids: CASSFLAGNSPLHF. This chain connects TRBV12-3 or TRBV12-4 to TRBJ1-6, with D unresolved. This CDR3 is 14 amino acids long. V lost 3 bases to trimming and J lost 7 bases, with 10 bases between them.